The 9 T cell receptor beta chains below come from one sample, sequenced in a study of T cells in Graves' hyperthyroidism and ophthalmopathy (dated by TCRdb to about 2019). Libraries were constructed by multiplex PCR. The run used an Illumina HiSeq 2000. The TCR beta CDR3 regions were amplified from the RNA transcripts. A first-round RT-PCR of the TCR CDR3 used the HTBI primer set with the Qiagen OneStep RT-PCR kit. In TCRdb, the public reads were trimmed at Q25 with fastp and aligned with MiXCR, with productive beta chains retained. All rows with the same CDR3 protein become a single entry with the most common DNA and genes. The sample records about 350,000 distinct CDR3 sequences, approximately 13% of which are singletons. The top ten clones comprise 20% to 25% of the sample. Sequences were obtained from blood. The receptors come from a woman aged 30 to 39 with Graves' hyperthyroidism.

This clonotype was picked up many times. Written as DNA, the CDR3 is TGTGCCAGCAGCCCTAGGCCGGACAGGGCCGCAGATACGCAGTATTTT. Translating gives CASSPRPDRAADTQYF. This chain links TRBV11-2 with TRBJ2-3; 8 bases are a match to TRBD1. The CDR3 totals 16 residues. The junction had 11 bases not matched to a gene; V was cut back by 5 bases and J by 4 bases. Germline V gene data show CDR1 as SGHAT and CDR2 as FQNNGV.

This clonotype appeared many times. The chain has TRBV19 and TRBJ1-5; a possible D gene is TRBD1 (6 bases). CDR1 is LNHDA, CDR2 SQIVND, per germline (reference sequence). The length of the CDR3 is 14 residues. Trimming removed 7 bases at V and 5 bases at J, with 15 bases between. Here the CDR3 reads CASTPGQRHQPQHF. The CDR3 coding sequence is TGTGCCAGTACCCCCGGACAGAGACATCAGCCCCAGCATTTT.

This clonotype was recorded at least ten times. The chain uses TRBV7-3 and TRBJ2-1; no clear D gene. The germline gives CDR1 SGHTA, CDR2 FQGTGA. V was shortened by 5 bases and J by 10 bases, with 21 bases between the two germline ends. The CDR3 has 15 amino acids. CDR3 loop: CASSPYLIKGGEQFF. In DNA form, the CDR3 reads TGTGCCAGCAGCCCATACCTCATTAAGGGCGGAGAGCAGTTCTTC. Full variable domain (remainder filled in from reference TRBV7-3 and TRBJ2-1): GAGVSQTPSNKVTEKGKYVELRCDPISGHTALYWYRQSLGQGPEFLIYFQGTGAADDSGLPNDRFFAVRPEGSVSTLKIQRTERGDSAVYLCASSPYLIKGGEQFFGPGTRLTVL.

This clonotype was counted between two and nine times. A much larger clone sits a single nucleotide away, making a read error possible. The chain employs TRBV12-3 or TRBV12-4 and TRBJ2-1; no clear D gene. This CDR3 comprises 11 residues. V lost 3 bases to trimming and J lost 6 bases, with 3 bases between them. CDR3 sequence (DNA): TGTGCCAGCAGTTTTATCAATGAGCAGTTCTTC. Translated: CASSFINEQFF.

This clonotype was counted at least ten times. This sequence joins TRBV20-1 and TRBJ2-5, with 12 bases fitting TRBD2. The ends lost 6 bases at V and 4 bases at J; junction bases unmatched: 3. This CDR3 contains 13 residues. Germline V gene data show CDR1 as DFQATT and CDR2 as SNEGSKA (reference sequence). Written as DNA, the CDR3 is TGCAGTGCGCCGACTAGCGGGAGAGAGACCCAGTACTTC. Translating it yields CSAPTSGRETQYF.

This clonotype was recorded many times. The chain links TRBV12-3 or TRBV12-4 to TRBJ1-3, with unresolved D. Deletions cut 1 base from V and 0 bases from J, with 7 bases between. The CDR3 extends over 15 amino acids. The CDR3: CASSLEAPSGNTIYF. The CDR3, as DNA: TGTGCCAGCAGTTTAGAGGCCCCCTCTGGAAACACCATATATTTT.

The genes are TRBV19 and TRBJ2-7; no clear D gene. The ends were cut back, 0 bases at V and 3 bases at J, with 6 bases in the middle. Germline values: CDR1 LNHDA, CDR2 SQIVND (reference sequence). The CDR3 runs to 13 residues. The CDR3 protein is CASSIELRYEQYF. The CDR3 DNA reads TGTGCCAGTAGTATAGAGCTTCGCTACGAGCAGTACTTC.

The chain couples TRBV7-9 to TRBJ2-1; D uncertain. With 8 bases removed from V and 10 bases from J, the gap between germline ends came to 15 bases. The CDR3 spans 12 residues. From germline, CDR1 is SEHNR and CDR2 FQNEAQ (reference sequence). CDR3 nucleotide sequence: TGTGCCAGCGTACCGGGTGGACGAGAGCAGTTCTTC. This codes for CASVPGGREQFF.

The CDR3 DNA is TGTGCCAGCAGCGTAGATCTCAGGGACACCGGGGAGCTGTTTTTT. Translating it yields CASSVDLRDTGELFF. The chain combines TRBV9 with TRBJ2-2; maybe TRBD1 (5 bases). The V gene lost 0 bases and the J gene lost 3 bases, with 9 bases spanning the gap. The CDR3 is made up of 15 amino acids. Germline V lookup: CDR1 SGDLS, CDR2 YYNGEE.